Listed below are T cell receptor beta chains from one sample, sequenced in a study of identical twins. One entry per CDR3 protein, called by TCRdb with MiXCR from the 5' RACE reads. The table lists hundreds of thousands of distinct CDR3 sequences, over 8.5% of them singletons. These data also formed part of another study, on yellow fever vaccine responses in identical twins.

Sequenced material: PBMCs. These receptors were collected from a woman in her late teens or twenties in good health. Each CDR3 is given with its conserved first and last residue. D genes are given only for firm matches. For some rows the clone size is stated as once, few or many, or as a class when expanded; others skip it.

V gene	J gene	clone size	D gene	CDR3 protein	CDR3 DNA
TRBV5-1	TRBJ2-2	many	-	CASSFQGYTGELFF	TGCGCCAGCAGCTTTCAGGGTTACACCGGGGAGCTGTTTTTT
TRBV11-2	TRBJ2-2	many	TRBD1	CASSPYPTDRGRTGELFF	TGTGCCAGCAGCCCATATCCCACCGACAGGGGGCGAACCGGGGAGCTGTTTTTT
TRBV9	TRBJ2-3	few	TRBD2	CASSGSGSTDTQYF	TGTGCCAGCAGCGGTAGCGGGAGCACAGATACGCAGTATTTT
TRBV27	TRBJ2-1	few	-	CASSFDYVSYNEQFF	TGTGCCAGCAGTTTCGACTACGTATCCTACAATGAGCAGTTCTTC
TRBV2	TRBJ2-4	-	-	CASTGSWNIQYF	TGTGCCAGCACAGGAAGTTGGAACATTCAGTACTTC
TRBV7-8	TRBJ2-7	few	-	CASVRGPSYEQYF	TGTGCCAGCGTGAGAGGGCCCTCCTACGAGCAGTACTTC
TRBV11-1	TRBJ2-5	-	-	CASSLVAGQTTFRETQYF	TGTGCCAGCAGCTTGGTCGCAGGACAAACGACTTTTAGAGAGACCCAGTACTTC
TRBV20-1	TRBJ2-7	few	TRBD2	CSATLAGESYEQYF	TGCAGTGCCACCCTAGCGGGGGAGAGCTACGAGCAGTACTTC
TRBV29-1	TRBJ2-2	many	TRBD1	CSVEERGTGGPGELFF	TGCAGCGTTGAAGAAAGGGGGACAGGGGGCCCCGGGGAGCTGTTTTTT
TRBV7-2	TRBJ2-5	-	-	CASSLNLGGGGRTQYF	TGTGCCAGCAGCTTAAATCTTGGGGGAGGGGGAAGGACCCAGTACTTC
TRBV29-1	TRBJ2-1	many	-	CSVLGGEQFF	TGCAGCGTTCTTGGGGGTGAGCAGTTCTTC
TRBV27	TRBJ1-1	few	-	CASSSPGAGATEAFF	TGTGCCAGCAGTTCCCCCGGGGCCGGGGCCACTGAAGCTTTCTTT
TRBV5-1	TRBJ2-7	many	TRBD1	CASGIGQGDIYEQYF	TGCGCCAGCGGCATCGGACAGGGGGATATCTACGAGCAGTACTTC
TRBV2	TRBJ2-7	-	-	CASSGDTFAYEQYF	TGTGCCAGCAGTGGCGACACATTCGCCTACGAGCAGTACTTC
TRBV4-1	TRBJ2-5	-	TRBD2	CASSQDPAGDEKYF	TGCGCCAGCAGCCAAGATCCAGCGGGAGACGAAAAGTACTTC
TRBV4-1	TRBJ1-2	few	-	CASSQVPGHEDYGYTF	TGCGCCAGCAGCCAAGTTCCGGGACACGAAGACTATGGCTACACCTTC
TRBV5-4	TRBJ2-7	-	TRBD2	CASSLEIGRGDEQYF	TGTGCCAGCAGCTTGGAAATCGGGAGGGGCGACGAGCAGTACTTC
TRBV20-1	TRBJ2-5	-	TRBD1	CSATDRGKGTQYF	TGCAGTGCTACCGACAGGGGGAAGGGGACCCAGTACTTC
TRBV7-2	TRBJ1-1	few	-	CASSLNPGEAFF	TGTGCCAGCAGCTTAAATCCCGGTGAAGCTTTCTTT
TRBV6-5	TRBJ2-2	few	-	CASSYAGVSTGELFF	TGTGCCAGCAGTTACGCAGGGGTTAGCACCGGGGAGCTGTTTTTT
TRBV28	TRBJ1-5	few	-	CASRGGYSNQPQHF	TGTGCCAGCAGGGGAGGGTATAGCAATCAGCCCCAGCATTTT
TRBV5-1	TRBJ2-1	few	TRBD2	CASSFNGRAGNEQFF	TGCGCCAGCAGCTTTAACGGGAGGGCCGGGAATGAGCAGTTCTTC
TRBV15	TRBJ2-1	few	TRBD2	CATSSLAGGGNEQFF	TGTGCCACCAGCAGCCTAGCGGGAGGGGGGAATGAGCAGTTCTTC
TRBV20-1	TRBJ1-1	-	-	CSARLPVGTEAFF	TGCAGTGCTAGACTCCCGGTCGGGACTGAAGCTTTCTTT
TRBV28	TRBJ1-5	-	-	CASRVQGSNQPQHF	TGTGCCAGCAGGGTCCAGGGGAGCAATCAGCCCCAGCATTTT
TRBV5-8	TRBJ2-3	many	-	CASSFSVSGRSQYF	TGTGCCAGCAGCTTTTCTGTTAGCGGACGCTCGCAGTATTTT
TRBV29-1	TRBJ1-3	many	-	CSAAGGGNTIYF	TGCAGCGCCGCCGGGGGCGGAAACACCATATATTTT
TRBV28	TRBJ2-5	-	-	CASSFGTMQTQYF	TGTGCCAGCAGTTTCGGGACAATGCAGACCCAGTACTTC
TRBV11-1	TRBJ2-3	many	-	CASSLPPGGRTSTDTQYF	TGTGCCAGCAGCCTTCCTCCCGGGGGGCGAACTAGCACAGATACGCAGTATTTT
TRBV7-9	TRBJ1-2	few	-	CASSLEGLSLAGYTF	TGTGCCAGCAGCTTAGAAGGCCTTAGCCTTGCCGGCTACACCTTC
TRBV9	TRBJ2-3	many	-	CASSVGDTQYF	TGTGCCAGCAGTGTGGGAGATACGCAGTATTTT
TRBV27	TRBJ2-7	few	-	CASSFGQISYEQYF	TGTGCCAGCAGTTTCGGGCAGATTTCCTACGAGCAGTACTTC
TRBV4-1	TRBJ1-1	many	TRBD1	CASSQVQGGGLEAFF	TGCGCCAGCAGCCAAGTTCAGGGGGGCGGCCTCGAAGCTTTCTTT
TRBV6-2/TRBV6-3	TRBJ2-7	few	-	CASSYFEGPYEQYF	TGTGCCAGCAGTTACTTTGAGGGGCCCTACGAGCAGTACTTC
TRBV5-6	TRBJ2-5	many	TRBD1	CASSPFDREETQYF	TGTGCCAGCAGCCCCTTTGACAGGGAAGAGACCCAGTACTTC
TRBV20-1	TRBJ2-1	-	TRBD2	CSASNPAGGHQFF	TGCAGTGCTAGTAATCCAGCGGGAGGCCATCAGTTCTTC
TRBV27	TRBJ1-1	few	TRBD1	CASSLSRTGSPEAFF	TGTGCCAGCAGTTTATCCCGGACAGGGTCACCTGAAGCTTTCTTT
TRBV27	TRBJ2-1	many	-	CASSPHYNEQFF	TGTGCCAGCAGCCCTCATTACAATGAGCAGTTCTTC
TRBV20-1	TRBJ2-3	many	-	CSASSGASTDTQYF	TGCAGTGCTTCCTCTGGGGCTAGCACAGATACGCAGTATTTT
TRBV5-1	TRBJ2-5	many	TRBD1	CASRDGQGGETQYF	TGCGCCAGCAGGGACGGACAGGGGGGAGAGACCCAGTACTTC
TRBV18	TRBJ2-1	few	TRBD2	CASSQASGGNEQFF	TGTGCCAGCTCCCAGGCTAGCGGGGGCAATGAGCAGTTCTTC
TRBV4-3	TRBJ2-1	few	TRBD2	CASSQDGGEPYNEQFF	TGCGCCAGCAGCCAAGATGGGGGGGAACCCTACAATGAGCAGTTCTTC
TRBV24-1	TRBJ2-5	many	-	CATSDKGLQETQYF	TGTGCCACCAGTGATAAGGGGCTCCAAGAGACCCAGTACTTC
TRBV29-1	TRBJ2-2	-	-	CSVVVQSGELFF	TGCAGCGTTGTGGTGCAGTCCGGGGAGCTGTTTTTT
TRBV20-1	TRBJ2-4	few	-	CSAPQNLAKNIQYF	TGCAGTGCCCCACAAAATCTAGCCAAAAACATTCAGTACTTC
TRBV28	TRBJ1-5	-	-	CASTVGSQPQHF	TGTGCCAGCACCGTAGGAAGTCAGCCCCAGCATTTT
TRBV10-3	TRBJ2-3	many	-	CAISESTTSTDTQYF	TGTGCCATCAGTGAGTCGACCACCAGCACAGATACGCAGTATTTT
TRBV20-1	TRBJ2-5	-	-	CSAREWESETQYF	TGCAGTGCTAGAGAGTGGGAGTCGGAGACCCAGTACTTC
TRBV29-1	TRBJ2-7	few	TRBD1	CSVEKGQGSYEQYF	TGCAGCGTTGAAAAAGGACAGGGGTCCTACGAGCAGTACTTC
TRBV12-3/TRBV12-4	TRBJ2-1	few	-	CASSLLQGHGNEQFF	TGTGCCAGCAGTTTACTCCAGGGCCATGGGAATGAGCAGTTCTTC
TRBV3-1	TRBJ1-1	-	-	CASSQERGTDPTGAFF	TGTGCCAGCAGCCAAGAGAGGGGGACGGACCCCACTGGAGCTTTCTTT
TRBV12-3/TRBV12-4	TRBJ2-7	many	-	CASSFFVGGNPLQYF	TGTGCCAGCAGTTTTTTTGTAGGCGGAAATCCGCTGCAGTACTTC
TRBV6-1	TRBJ2-3	few	TRBD2	CASSKGTTNTQYF	TGTGCCAGCAGTAAGGGGACTACAAATACGCAGTATTTT
TRBV5-1	TRBJ2-5	few	TRBD2	CASSRTVLRSGAEETQYF	TGCGCCAGCAGCAGGACCGTCCTCCGTAGCGGGGCGGAAGAGACCCAGTACTTC
TRBV28	TRBJ2-2	few	TRBD2	CASSPTSGGNTGELFF	TGTGCCAGCAGTCCCACTAGCGGGGGGAACACCGGGGAGCTGTTTTTT
TRBV7-3	TRBJ2-3	many	-	CASSPGGPTDTQYF	TGTGCCAGCAGCCCCGGGGGCCCCACAGATACGCAGTATTTT
TRBV20-1	TRBJ2-5	-	-	CSAGAQETQYF	TGCAGTGCTGGGGCCCAAGAGACCCAGTACTTC
TRBV7-2	TRBJ2-7	few	TRBD2	CASSPSSGRVRSEQYF	TGTGCCAGCAGCCCCAGTAGCGGGAGGGTTCGGTCCGAGCAGTACTTC